The rows below give T cell receptor beta chains drawn from one sample of a study of PD-1 blockade in classical Hodgkin lymphoma. Libraries were prepared by immunoSEQ multiplex PCR; TCRdb keeps only in-frame clonotypes and omits some of them. The sample has around 25,000 clones; roughly 84% are singletons. Source: CD4+ T cells from blood, taken at baseline. The receptors shown here come from a human donor with classical Hodgkin lymphoma. Each CDR3 is given with its conserved first and last residue. Each record gives: clone size, D gene, V gene, J gene, CDR3 DNA, CDR3 protein. The D gene is left open where the match is weak. Rows give clone size only sometimes, using once, few, many, or a class for an expanded clone.

clone_size: .; d_call: .; v_call: TRBV9; j_call: TRBJ1-2; cdr3_nt: TGTGCCAGCAGCGTAGATCAGGGTCTCTATGGCTACACCTTC; cdr3_aa: CASSVDQGLYGYTF
clone_size: .; d_call: TRBD1; v_call: TRBV18; j_call: TRBJ1-5; cdr3_nt: TGTGCCAGCTCACCTGGGACAGGGGAAGATCAGCCCCAGCATTTT; cdr3_aa: CASSPGTGEDQPQHF
clone_size: .; d_call: TRBD1; v_call: TRBV27; j_call: TRBJ1-2; cdr3_nt: TGTGCCAGCAGTACCCGGGACAGGGGAGACTATGGCTACACCTTC; cdr3_aa: CASSTRDRGDYGYTF
clone_size: .; d_call: TRBD1; v_call: TRBV7-7; j_call: TRBJ2-5; cdr3_nt: TGTGCTAGCAGCCCCGGGACAGGGAGAGAGACCCAGTACTTC; cdr3_aa: CASSPGTGRETQYF
clone_size: .; d_call: TRBD1; v_call: TRBV30; j_call: TRBJ1-1; cdr3_nt: TGTGCCTGGAGTGCAAGGGACAGGGTTGCAGCTTTCTTT; cdr3_aa: CAWSARDRVAAFF
clone_size: few; d_call: .; v_call: TRBV7-8; j_call: TRBJ1-5; cdr3_nt: TGTGCCAGCAGCCCCTCAGAAGATCAGCCCCAGCATTTT; cdr3_aa: CASSPSEDQPQHF
clone_size: medium-sized; d_call: .; v_call: TRBV9; j_call: TRBJ2-2; cdr3_nt: TGTGCCAGCAGCGGACTTGGGACCGGGGAGCTGTTTTTT; cdr3_aa: CASSGLGTGELFF
clone_size: .; d_call: .; v_call: TRBV7-9; j_call: TRBJ2-7; cdr3_nt: TGTGCCAGCAGCTTATCGGCGGGGGCTTACGAGCAGTACTTC; cdr3_aa: CASSLSAGAYEQYF
clone_size: .; d_call: TRBD2; v_call: TRBV29-1; j_call: TRBJ2-5; cdr3_nt: TGCAGCGTTGAACGGCTAGCGGGGGGCCAAGAGACCCAGTACTTC; cdr3_aa: CSVERLAGGQETQYF
clone_size: .; d_call: TRBD1; v_call: TRBV14; j_call: TRBJ2-1; cdr3_nt: TGTGCCAGCAGCCTATGGACAGGGATCAACAATGAGCAGTTCTTC; cdr3_aa: CASSLWTGINNEQFF
clone_size: .; d_call: TRBD1; v_call: TRBV28; j_call: TRBJ1-5; cdr3_nt: TGTGCCAGCAGTTCAACAGGGGTCAGCCAGCCCCAGCATTTT; cdr3_aa: CASSSTGVSQPQHF
clone_size: few; d_call: TRBD1; v_call: TRBV18; j_call: TRBJ1-4; cdr3_nt: TGTGCCAGCTCACCGATATTACAGACAGGGAATTCACCTAATGAAAAACTGTTTTTT; cdr3_aa: CASSPILQTGNSPNEKLFF
clone_size: .; d_call: .; v_call: TRBV6-6; j_call: TRBJ1-1; cdr3_nt: TGTGCCAGCAGTTCGGACCTTCTCGCTTTCTTT; cdr3_aa: CASSSDLLAFF
clone_size: .; d_call: .; v_call: TRBV7-2; j_call: TRBJ1-2; cdr3_nt: TGTGCCACCCTGCGGGGTAACTATGGCTACACCTTC; cdr3_aa: CATLRGNYGYTF
clone_size: .; d_call: .; v_call: TRBV9; j_call: TRBJ2-3; cdr3_nt: TGTGCCAGCAGTGCCGGGGGTAGCACAGATACGCAGTATTTT; cdr3_aa: CASSAGGSTDTQYF
clone_size: few; d_call: .; v_call: TRBV6-5; j_call: TRBJ1-3; cdr3_nt: TGTGCCAGCAGTGAGACAGATGCTGGAAACACCATATATTTT; cdr3_aa: CASSETDAGNTIYF
clone_size: .; d_call: .; v_call: TRBV29-1; j_call: TRBJ2-6; cdr3_nt: TGCAGCGTTGAAGGTGGAAGCTCTGGGGCCAACGTCCTGACTTTC; cdr3_aa: CSVEGGSSGANVLTF
clone_size: .; d_call: .; v_call: TRBV6-5; j_call: TRBJ1-1; cdr3_nt: TGTGCCAGCAGTCCCCGGTCCCGCGACACTGAAGCTTTCTTT; cdr3_aa: CASSPRSRDTEAFF
clone_size: once; d_call: TRBD2; v_call: TRBV7-8; j_call: TRBJ2-5; cdr3_nt: TGTGCCAGCAGCCCCGGGACTAGCGGGGCCTGGGAGGAGACCCAGTACTTC; cdr3_aa: CASSPGTSGAWEETQYF
clone_size: once; d_call: .; v_call: TRBV14; j_call: TRBJ2-5; cdr3_nt: TGTGCCCGAGGTTATGTGGGCTGGGAGACCCAGTACTTC; cdr3_aa: CARGYVGWETQYF
clone_size: .; d_call: .; v_call: TRBV2; j_call: TRBJ1-2; cdr3_nt: TGTGCCAGCAGTGAGGGAGGGCAGGGCTTTAGCTTCGGCTATGGCTACACCTTC; cdr3_aa: CASSEGGQGFSFGYGYTF
clone_size: .; d_call: .; v_call: TRBV7-3; j_call: TRBJ2-6; cdr3_nt: TGTGCCAGCAGCTTAAATTCTGGGGCCAACGTCCTGACTTTC; cdr3_aa: CASSLNSGANVLTF
clone_size: few; d_call: .; v_call: TRBV6-5; j_call: TRBJ2-7; cdr3_nt: TGTGCCTCCAGCGGCCGGGGGCGCGAGCAGTACTTC; cdr3_aa: CASSGRGREQYF
clone_size: .; d_call: TRBD1; v_call: TRBV14; j_call: TRBJ2-1; cdr3_nt: TGTGCCAGCAGCCCATCCGGGACAGCCGTCGGTAGTGAGCAGTTCTTC; cdr3_aa: CASSPSGTAVGSEQFF
clone_size: .; d_call: .; v_call: TRBV19; j_call: TRBJ1-5; cdr3_nt: TGTGCCAGTAGTAAGTTGTGGCAGGGGAATCAGCCCCAGCATTTT; cdr3_aa: CASSKLWQGNQPQHF
clone_size: .; d_call: .; v_call: TRBV7-9; j_call: TRBJ2-7; cdr3_nt: TGTGCCAGCAACAACTTGGGGGGAGGCTACGAGCAGTACTTC; cdr3_aa: CASNNLGGGYEQYF
clone_size: .; d_call: .; v_call: TRBV4-3; j_call: TRBJ1-4; cdr3_nt: TGCGCCAGCAGCCAAGACGGGGGCTATGAAAAACTGTTTTTT; cdr3_aa: CASSQDGGYEKLFF
clone_size: .; d_call: .; v_call: TRBV11-3; j_call: TRBJ2-5; cdr3_nt: TGTGCCAGCAGCTTAGAGGAGGGTATAGTTGAGACCCAGTACTTC; cdr3_aa: CASSLEEGIVETQYF
clone_size: .; d_call: .; v_call: TRBV30; j_call: TRBJ1-2; cdr3_nt: TGTGCCTGGAGTGTTATCTGGGGGAATGGCTACACCTTC; cdr3_aa: CAWSVIWGNGYTF
clone_size: .; d_call: TRBD2; v_call: TRBV6-6; j_call: TRBJ2-2; cdr3_nt: TGTGCCAGCCAGCGGGGGGCGAACACCGGGGAGCTGTTTTTT; cdr3_aa: CASQRGANTGELFF
clone_size: .; d_call: TRBD2; v_call: TRBV11-2; j_call: TRBJ2-3; cdr3_nt: TGTGCCAGCAGCTTAGATCTGCTAGCGGGGGGTACGCAGTATTTT; cdr3_aa: CASSLDLLAGGTQYF
clone_size: .; d_call: TRBD1; v_call: TRBV5-6; j_call: TRBJ2-3; cdr3_nt: TGTGCCAGCAGCTTGAGGGGGCAGGCAGATACGCAGTATTTT; cdr3_aa: CASSLRGQADTQYF
clone_size: .; d_call: .; v_call: TRBV5-6; j_call: TRBJ1-2; cdr3_nt: TGTGCCAGCAGCTTGGTAGAAGACTATGGCTACACCTTC; cdr3_aa: CASSLVEDYGYTF
clone_size: once; d_call: .; v_call: TRBV7-9; j_call: TRBJ2-5; cdr3_nt: TGTGCCAGCAGCTTAGGCGCTAGACATCAAGAGACCCAGTACTTC; cdr3_aa: CASSLGARHQETQYF
clone_size: .; d_call: TRBD2; v_call: TRBV4-2; j_call: TRBJ2-1; cdr3_nt: TGTGCCAGCAGCCAGAGACTAGCGGGGGTATACAATGAGCAGTTCTTC; cdr3_aa: CASSQRLAGVYNEQFF
clone_size: .; d_call: TRBD2; v_call: TRBV27; j_call: TRBJ2-5; cdr3_nt: TGTGCCAGCAGTCACTACCTGGGACTAGCGAATCGAGAGACCCAGTACTTC; cdr3_aa: CASSHYLGLANRETQYF
clone_size: .; d_call: TRBD1; v_call: TRBV29-1; j_call: TRBJ2-5; cdr3_nt: TGCAGCCACGTCCGGGACAGCCAAGAGACCCAGTACTTC; cdr3_aa: CSHVRDSQETQYF
clone_size: few; d_call: TRBD1; v_call: TRBV6-6; j_call: TRBJ2-7; cdr3_nt: TGTGCCAGCAGTACAGGGGGAAAAAGCGACGAGCAGTACTTC; cdr3_aa: CASSTGGKSDEQYF
clone_size: .; d_call: .; v_call: TRBV2; j_call: TRBJ1-1; cdr3_nt: TGTGCCAGCAGTGAAATCGGGGAAAATGGTGAAGCTTTCTTT; cdr3_aa: CASSEIGENGEAFF
clone_size: .; d_call: .; v_call: TRBV7-2; j_call: TRBJ2-7; cdr3_nt: TGTGCCAGCAGCTCAAACAGGGAAGACTACGAGCAGTACTTC; cdr3_aa: CASSSNREDYEQYF
clone_size: .; d_call: TRBD2; v_call: TRBV5-8; j_call: TRBJ2-1; cdr3_nt: TGTGCCAGCAGCTTCCTATCCACTAGCGGGGGGACCAAGCAGTTCTTC; cdr3_aa: CASSFLSTSGGTKQFF
clone_size: .; d_call: TRBD2; v_call: TRBV4-3; j_call: TRBJ2-3; cdr3_nt: TGCGCCAGCAGCCAAGGGGGCGGGAGATACACAGATACGCAGTATTTT; cdr3_aa: CASSQGGGRYTDTQYF
clone_size: .; d_call: .; v_call: TRBV5-8; j_call: TRBJ2-5; cdr3_nt: TGTGCCAGCAGCTTTTCTAGTCCGACAACTCCTTTGGGACGGAGCGGGTCCCAGTACTTC; cdr3_aa: CASSFSSPTTPLGRSGSQYF
clone_size: .; d_call: TRBD1; v_call: TRBV5-1; j_call: TRBJ2-5; cdr3_nt: TGCGCCAGCAGTTTTGGACAGGGGAGAGAGACCCAGTACTTC; cdr3_aa: CASSFGQGRETQYF
clone_size: .; d_call: TRBD1; v_call: TRBV5-1; j_call: TRBJ1-2; cdr3_nt: TGCGCCAGCAGCTTGGAGGGACAGGGGGTTCGTGGCTACACCTTC; cdr3_aa: CASSLEGQGVRGYTF
clone_size: .; d_call: .; v_call: TRBV19; j_call: TRBJ1-2; cdr3_nt: TGTGCCAGTAGTATCGGGCAGGGAAGGAACTATGGCTACACCTTC; cdr3_aa: CASSIGQGRNYGYTF
clone_size: .; d_call: TRBD2; v_call: TRBV19; j_call: TRBJ2-5; cdr3_nt: TGTGCCAGTAGTAGGCGGGGGGGAACGGAGACCCAGTACTTC; cdr3_aa: CASSRRGGTETQYF
clone_size: .; d_call: .; v_call: TRBV28; j_call: TRBJ1-2; cdr3_nt: TGTGCCAGCAGATCCGGGAGAGCCTATGGCTACACCTTC; cdr3_aa: CASRSGRAYGYTF
clone_size: .; d_call: TRBD1; v_call: TRBV6-6; j_call: TRBJ1-2; cdr3_nt: TGTGCCAGCATTGGACAGGGGGCTGGCTACACCTTC; cdr3_aa: CASIGQGAGYTF
clone_size: .; d_call: TRBD1; v_call: TRBV6-5; j_call: TRBJ1-3; cdr3_nt: TGTGCCAGCCGCCCGACAGGGGCAAACACCATATATTTT; cdr3_aa: CASRPTGANTIYF